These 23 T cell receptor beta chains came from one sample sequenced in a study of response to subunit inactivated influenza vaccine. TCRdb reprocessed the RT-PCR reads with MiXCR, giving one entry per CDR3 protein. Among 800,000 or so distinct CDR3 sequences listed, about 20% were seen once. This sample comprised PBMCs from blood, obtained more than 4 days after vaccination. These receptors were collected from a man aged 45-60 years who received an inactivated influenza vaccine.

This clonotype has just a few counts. The CDR3 sequence is CASSLDGVRYGYTF. The CDR3 bases are TGCGCCAGCAGCTTGGATGGGGTTAGGTATGGCTACACCTTC. The V gene is TRBV5-1, the J gene TRBJ1-2; unclear D gene. The CDR3 contains 14 residues. Germline V gives CDR1 SGHRS, CDR2 YFSETQ. V was trimmed by 0 bases and J by 5 bases, leaving 11 bases between them.

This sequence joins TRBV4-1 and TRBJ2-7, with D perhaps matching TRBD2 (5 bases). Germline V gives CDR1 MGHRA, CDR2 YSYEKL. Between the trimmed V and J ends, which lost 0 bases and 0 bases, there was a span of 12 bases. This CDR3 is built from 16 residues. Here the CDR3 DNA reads TGCGCCAGCAGCCAAGAACCGGGATGGAGCTCCTACGAGCAGTACTTC. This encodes CASSQEPGWSSYEQYF.

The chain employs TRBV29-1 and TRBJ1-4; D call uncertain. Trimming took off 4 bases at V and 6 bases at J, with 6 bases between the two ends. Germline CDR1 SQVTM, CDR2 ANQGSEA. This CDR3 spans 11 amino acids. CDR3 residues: CSVGEYEKLFF. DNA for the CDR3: TGCAGCGTTGGGGAGTATGAAAAACTGTTTTTT.

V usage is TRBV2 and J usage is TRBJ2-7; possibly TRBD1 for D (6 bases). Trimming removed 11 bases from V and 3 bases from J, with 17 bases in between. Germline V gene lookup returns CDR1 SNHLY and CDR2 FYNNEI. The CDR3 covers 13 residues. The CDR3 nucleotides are TGTGCCGGTGGGGGACAAATTAACTACGAGCAGTACTTC. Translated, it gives CAGGGQINYEQYF.

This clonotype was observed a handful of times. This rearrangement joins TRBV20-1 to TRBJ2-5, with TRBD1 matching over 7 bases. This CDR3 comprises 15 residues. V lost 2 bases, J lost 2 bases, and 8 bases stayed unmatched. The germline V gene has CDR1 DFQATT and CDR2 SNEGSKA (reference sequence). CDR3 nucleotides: TGCAGTGCTAGATTCCCCAGGGGGTGGCAAGAGACCCAGTACTTC. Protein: CSARFPRGWQETQYF.

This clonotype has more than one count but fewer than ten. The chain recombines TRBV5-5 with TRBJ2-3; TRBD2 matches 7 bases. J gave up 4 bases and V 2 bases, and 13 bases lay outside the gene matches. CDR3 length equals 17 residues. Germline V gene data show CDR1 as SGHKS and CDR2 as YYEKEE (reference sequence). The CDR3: CASSFGSVRGMADTQYF. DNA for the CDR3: TGTGCCAGCAGCTTCGGCTCAGTGCGGGGGATGGCAGATACGCAGTATTTT.

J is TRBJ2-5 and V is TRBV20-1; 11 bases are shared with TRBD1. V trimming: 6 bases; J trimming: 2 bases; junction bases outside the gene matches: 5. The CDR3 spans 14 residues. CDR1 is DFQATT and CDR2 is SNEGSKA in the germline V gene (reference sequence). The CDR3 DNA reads TGCAGTGCATGGACAGGGGGCCATCAAGAGACCCAGTACTTC. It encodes CSAWTGGHQETQYF.

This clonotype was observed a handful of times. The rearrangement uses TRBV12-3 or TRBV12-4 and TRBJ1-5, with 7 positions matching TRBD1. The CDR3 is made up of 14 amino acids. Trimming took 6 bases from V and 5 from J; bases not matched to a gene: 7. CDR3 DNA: TGTGCCAGCAGACTACAGGGGCGTCATCAGCCCCAGCATTTT. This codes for CASRLQGRHQPQHF.

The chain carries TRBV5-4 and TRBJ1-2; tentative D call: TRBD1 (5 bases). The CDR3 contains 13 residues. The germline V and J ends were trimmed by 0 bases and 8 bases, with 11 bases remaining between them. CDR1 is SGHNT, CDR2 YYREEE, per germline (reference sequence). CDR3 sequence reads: CASSLDRRGGYTF. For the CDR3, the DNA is TGTGCCAGCAGCTTGGACAGGCGTGGGGGCTACACCTTC. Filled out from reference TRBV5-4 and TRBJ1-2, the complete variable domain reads ETGVTQSPTHLIKTRGQQVTLRCSSQSGHNTVSWYQQALGQGPQFIFQYYREEENGRGNFPPRFSGLQFPNYSSELNVNALELDDSALYLCASSLDRRGGYTFGSGTRLTVV.

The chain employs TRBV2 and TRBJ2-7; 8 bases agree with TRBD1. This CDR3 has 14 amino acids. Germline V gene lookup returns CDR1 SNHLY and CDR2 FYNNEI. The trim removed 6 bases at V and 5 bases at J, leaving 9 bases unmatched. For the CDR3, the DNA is TGTGCCAGCAGACCCACCCCGGACAGGGACGAGCAGTACTTC. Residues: CASRPTPDRDEQYF.

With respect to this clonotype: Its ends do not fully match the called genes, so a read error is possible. The DNA for the CDR3 is TGTGCTAGCAGCTCGTACTATGGCGGGGAGCTGTTTTTT. This codes for CASSSYYGGELFF. The V gene is TRBV7-7, the J gene TRBJ2-2, with D uncertain. The CDR3 contains 13 residues. Germline-derived CDR1 and CDR2 are SSHAT and FNYEAQ (reference sequence). Full variable domain (remainder filled in from reference TRBV7-7 and TRBJ2-2): GAGVSQSPRYKVTKRGQDVTLRCDPISSHATLYWYQQALGQGPEFLTYFNYEAQPDKSGLPSDRFSAERPEGSISTLTIQRTEQRDSAMYRCASSSYYGGELFFGEGSRLTVL.

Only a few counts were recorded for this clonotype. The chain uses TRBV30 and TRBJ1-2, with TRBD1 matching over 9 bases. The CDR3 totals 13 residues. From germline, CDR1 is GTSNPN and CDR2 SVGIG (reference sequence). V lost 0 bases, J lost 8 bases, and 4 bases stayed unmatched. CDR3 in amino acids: CAWSVQGAGGYTF. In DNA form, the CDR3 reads TGTGCCTGGAGTGTACAGGGGGCGGGGGGCTACACCTTC.

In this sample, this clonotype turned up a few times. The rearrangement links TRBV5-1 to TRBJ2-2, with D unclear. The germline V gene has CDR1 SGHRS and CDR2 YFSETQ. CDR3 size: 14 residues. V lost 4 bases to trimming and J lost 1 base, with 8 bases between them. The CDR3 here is CASSVAGNTGELFF. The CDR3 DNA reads TGCGCCAGCAGCGTTGCAGGGAACACCGGGGAGCTGTTTTTT.

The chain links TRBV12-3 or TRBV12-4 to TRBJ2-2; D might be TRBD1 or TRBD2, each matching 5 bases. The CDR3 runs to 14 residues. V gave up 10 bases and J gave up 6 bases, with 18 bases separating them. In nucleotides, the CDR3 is TGTGCCACCCTGGGGGAATTGGCTCCCGGGGAGCTGTTTTTT. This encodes CATLGELAPGELFF.

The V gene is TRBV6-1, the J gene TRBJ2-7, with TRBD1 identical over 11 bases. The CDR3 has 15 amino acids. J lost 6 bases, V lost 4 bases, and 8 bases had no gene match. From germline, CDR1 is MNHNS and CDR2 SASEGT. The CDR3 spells CASSVSPGTGGEQYF. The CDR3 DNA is TGTGCCAGCAGTGTATCTCCCGGGACAGGGGGCGAGCAGTACTTC.

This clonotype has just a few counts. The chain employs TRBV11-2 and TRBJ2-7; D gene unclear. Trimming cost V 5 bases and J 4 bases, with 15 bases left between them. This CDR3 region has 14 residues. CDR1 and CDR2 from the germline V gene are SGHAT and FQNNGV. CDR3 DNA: TGTGCCAGCAGCCCTCCTGGAATGTTATACGAGCAGTACTTC. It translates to CASSPPGMLYEQYF.

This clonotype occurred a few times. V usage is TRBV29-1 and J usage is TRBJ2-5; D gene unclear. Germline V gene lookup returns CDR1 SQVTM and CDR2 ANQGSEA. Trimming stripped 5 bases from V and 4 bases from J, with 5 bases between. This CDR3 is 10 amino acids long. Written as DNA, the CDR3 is TGCAGCGTTTTTGGAGAGACCCAGTACTTC. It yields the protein CSVFGETQYF.

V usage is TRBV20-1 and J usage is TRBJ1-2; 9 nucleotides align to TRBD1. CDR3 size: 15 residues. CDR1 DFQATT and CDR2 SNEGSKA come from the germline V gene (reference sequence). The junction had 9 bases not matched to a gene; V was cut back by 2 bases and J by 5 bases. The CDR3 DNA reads TGCAGTGCTAGACCTACAGGGGGCGCGTTGTATGGCTACACCTTC. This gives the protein CSARPTGGALYGYTF.

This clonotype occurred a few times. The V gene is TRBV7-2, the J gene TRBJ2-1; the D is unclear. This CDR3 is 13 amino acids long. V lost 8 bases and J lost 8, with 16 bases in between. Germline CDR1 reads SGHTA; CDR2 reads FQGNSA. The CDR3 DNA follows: TGTGCCAGCGTCTTAGCCATGGGCTATGAGCAGTTCTTC. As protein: CASVLAMGYEQFF.

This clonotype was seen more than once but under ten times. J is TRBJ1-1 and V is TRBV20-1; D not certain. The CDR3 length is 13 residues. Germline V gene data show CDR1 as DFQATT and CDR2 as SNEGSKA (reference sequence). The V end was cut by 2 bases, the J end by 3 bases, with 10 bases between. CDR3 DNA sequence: TGCAGTGCTAGACCCGACGTACACACTGAAGCTTTCTTT. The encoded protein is CSARPDVHTEAFF.

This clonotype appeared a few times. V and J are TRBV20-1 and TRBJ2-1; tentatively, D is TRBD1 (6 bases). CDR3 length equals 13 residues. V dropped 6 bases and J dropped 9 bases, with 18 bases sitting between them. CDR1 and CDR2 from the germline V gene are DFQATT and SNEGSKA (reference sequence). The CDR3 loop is CSADKVGAGEQFF. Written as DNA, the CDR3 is TGCAGTGCCGACAAAGTGGGGGCCGGTGAGCAGTTCTTC.

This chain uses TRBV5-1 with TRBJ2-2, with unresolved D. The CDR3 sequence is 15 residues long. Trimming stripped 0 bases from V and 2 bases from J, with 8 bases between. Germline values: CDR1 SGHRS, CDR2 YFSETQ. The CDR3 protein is CASSLATRNTGELFF. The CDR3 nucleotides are TGCGCCAGCAGCTTGGCAACCCGAAACACCGGGGAGCTGTTTTTT. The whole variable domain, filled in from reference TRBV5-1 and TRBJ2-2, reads KAGVTQTPRYLIKTRGQQVTLSCSPISGHRSVSWYQQTPGQGLQFLFEYFSETQRNKGNFPGRFSGRQFSNSRSEMNVSTLELGDSALYLCASSLATRNTGELFFGEGSRLTVL.

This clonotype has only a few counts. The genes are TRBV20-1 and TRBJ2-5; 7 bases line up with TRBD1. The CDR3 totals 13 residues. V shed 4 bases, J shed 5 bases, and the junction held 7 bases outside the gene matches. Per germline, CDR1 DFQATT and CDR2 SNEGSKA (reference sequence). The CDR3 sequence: CSATTGIGETQYF. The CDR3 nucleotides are TGCAGTGCTACGACAGGGATAGGGGAGACCCAGTACTTC.